The rows below give T cell receptor beta chains drawn from one sample of a study of T-cell reconstitution after alpha-beta-depleted transplantation in children. Each CDR3 protein gets one entry after TCRdb re-called the PCR reads with MiXCR. The sample lists about 300,000 distinct CDR3 sequences, 10% occurring once. The sample consisted of PBMCs, taken before TCRalphabeta/CD19-depleted stem cell transplant. The origin of the receptors is a boy in the first two years of life with acute myeloid leukemia, due to receive a stem cell transplant. Each CDR3 is given with its conserved first and last residue.

v_gene,j_gene,CDR3aa
TRBV28,TRBJ2-1,CASKSGGADNEQFF
TRBV5-1,TRBJ2-3,CASSLGYVGGILTDTQYF
TRBV11-3,TRBJ2-1,CASSPRGLQQFF
TRBV6-1,TRBJ2-7,CASRPRTAGKEQYF
TRBV5-1,TRBJ2-7,CASSPRASPYEQYF
TRBV11-2,TRBJ2-3,CASSWTGLAGDTQYF
TRBV12-3/TRBV12-4,TRBJ2-2,CASSFSGPPNTGELFF
TRBV7-3,TRBJ2-1,CASSLGQRGAFNEQFF
TRBV5-1,TRBJ2-7,CASSLDRDFPYEQYF
TRBV7-3,TRBJ2-7,CASSLTGGRDEQYF
TRBV15,TRBJ2-7,CATSIIPGVAYEQYF
TRBV9,TRBJ2-5,CASGGAQETQYF
TRBV2,TRBJ1-2,CASRLTGGEGYTF
TRBV2,TRBJ1-1,CASSWAATLGNTEAFF
TRBV18,TRBJ2-3,CASSPPRTGGTDTQYF
TRBV5-1,TRBJ1-2,CASSSGTDNYGYTF
TRBV28,TRBJ1-4,CASSPLGTGGGKLFF
TRBV7-2,TRBJ2-3,CASSRFTDTQYF
TRBV12-3/TRBV12-4,TRBJ2-7,CASSFSGILYEQYF
TRBV12-3/TRBV12-4,TRBJ2-2,CASSLTPTGPSGELFF
TRBV4-3,TRBJ2-1,CASSQEDRGYEQFF
TRBV7-3,TRBJ2-1,CASSLTRRGPGSSNEQFF
TRBV5-1,TRBJ2-6,CASSKGQERTSGANVLTF
TRBV5-1,TRBJ2-3,CASGWTAHTDTQYF
TRBV20-1,TRBJ2-1,CSARPSNEQFF
TRBV5-1,TRBJ2-7,CASRGFDRASYEQYF
TRBV7-9,TRBJ1-3,CANVGDSGNTIYF
TRBV20-1,TRBJ1-1,CSASRGVTEAFF
TRBV28,TRBJ1-5,CAINSGGSQPQHF
TRBV29-1,TRBJ2-2,CSVEGGVNTGELFF
TRBV12-3/TRBV12-4,TRBJ2-4,CASSLAGTGQYF
TRBV20-1,TRBJ2-1,CSARSGRLGNEQFF
TRBV5-1,TRBJ2-7,CASSLIWGSEPADEQYF
TRBV28,TRBJ2-2,CASSFRGELFF
TRBV4-3,TRBJ2-1,CASSLRASGSLNEQFF
TRBV6-5,TRBJ2-7,CASSYLALSSYEQYF
TRBV5-1,TRBJ2-5,CASSLVLITGGGETQYF
TRBV12-3/TRBV12-4,TRBJ2-3,CASSLGGLAGVTDTQYF
TRBV9,TRBJ1-3,CASSVGQSGNTIYF
TRBV11-2,TRBJ2-3,CASNNDATRLGDTQYF
TRBV5-4,TRBJ1-4,CASSLGSRTDSLRLF
TRBV7-3,TRBJ2-1,CASSLNGQTYNEQFF
TRBV12-3/TRBV12-4,TRBJ2-1,CASSFRGSPRYNEQFF
TRBV5-1,TRBJ2-2,CASSLGPRTTRTGELFF
TRBV11-2,TRBJ2-1,CASSLDLAGGTDEQFF
TRBV12-3/TRBV12-4,TRBJ2-5,CASSSPLGGLQETQYF
TRBV12-3/TRBV12-4,TRBJ2-7,CASTPGPGEQYF